Sequencing of this T cell receptor beta chain was carried out in a study of blood T cell repertoires in COVID-19. The CDR3 totals 14 residues. Germline V gives CDR1 LNHDA, CDR2 SQIVND (reference sequence). J gave up 4 bases and V 5 bases, and 6 bases lay outside the gene matches. The data were produced by immunoSEQ multiplex PCR, yet TCRdb's version contains in-frame clones alone and is incomplete. This table holds about 240,000 clones, around 83% found once. V and J are TRBV19 and TRBJ2-3, with 7 bases that match TRBD1. This receptor was identified in a woman older than 75 with acute or convalescent COVID-19. The sequencing input was peripheral blood. This CDR3 reads CASSSDRVSDTQYF. Here the CDR3 DNA reads TGTGCCAGTAGTTCTGACAGGGTGTCAGATACGCAGTATTTT.